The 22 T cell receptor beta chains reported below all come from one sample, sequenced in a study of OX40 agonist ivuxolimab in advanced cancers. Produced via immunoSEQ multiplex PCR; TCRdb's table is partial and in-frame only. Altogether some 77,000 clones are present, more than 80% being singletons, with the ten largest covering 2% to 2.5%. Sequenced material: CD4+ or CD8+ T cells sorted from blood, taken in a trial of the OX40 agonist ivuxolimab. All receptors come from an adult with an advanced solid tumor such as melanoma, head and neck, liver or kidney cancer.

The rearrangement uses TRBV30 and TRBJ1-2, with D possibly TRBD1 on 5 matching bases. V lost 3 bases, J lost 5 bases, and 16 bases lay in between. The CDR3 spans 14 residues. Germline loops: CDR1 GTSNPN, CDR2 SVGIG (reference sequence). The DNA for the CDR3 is TGTGCCTGGAGCATGTATCTCAGGGAGTATGGCTACACCTTC. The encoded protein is CAWSMYLREYGYTF.

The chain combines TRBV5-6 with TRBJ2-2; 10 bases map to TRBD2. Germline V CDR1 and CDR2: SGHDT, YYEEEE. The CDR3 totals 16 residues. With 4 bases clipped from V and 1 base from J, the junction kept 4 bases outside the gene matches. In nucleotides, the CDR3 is TGTGCCAGCAGCAGAAGACTAGCGGGGAACACCGGGGAGCTGTTTTTT. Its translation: CASSRRLAGNTGELFF.

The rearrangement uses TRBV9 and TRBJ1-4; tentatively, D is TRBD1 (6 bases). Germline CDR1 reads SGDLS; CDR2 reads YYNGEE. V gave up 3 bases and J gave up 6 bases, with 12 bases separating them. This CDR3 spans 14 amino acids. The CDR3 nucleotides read TGTGCCAGCAGCGCCAGGGGATGGGATGAAAAACTGTTTTTT. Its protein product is CASSARGWDEKLFF. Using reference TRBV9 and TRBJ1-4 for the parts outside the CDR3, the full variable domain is DSGVTQTPKHLITATGQRVTLRCSPRSGDLSVYWYQQSLDQGLQFLIQYYNGEERAKGNILERFSAQQFPDLHSELNLSSLELGDSALYFCASSARGWDEKLFFGSGTQLSVL.

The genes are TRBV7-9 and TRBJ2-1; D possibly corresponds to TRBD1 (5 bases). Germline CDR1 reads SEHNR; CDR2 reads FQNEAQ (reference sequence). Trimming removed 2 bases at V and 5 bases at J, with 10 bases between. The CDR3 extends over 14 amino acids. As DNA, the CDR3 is TGTGCCAGCAGCTTAAGACAGCGTGACAATGAGCAGTTCTTC. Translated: CASSLRQRDNEQFF. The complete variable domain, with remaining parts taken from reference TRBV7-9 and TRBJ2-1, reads DTGVSQNPRHKITKRGQNVTFRCDPISEHNRLYWYRQTLGQGPEFLTYFQNEAQLEKSRLLSDRFSAERPKGSFSTLEIQRTEQGDSAMYLCASSLRQRDNEQFFGPGTRLTVL.

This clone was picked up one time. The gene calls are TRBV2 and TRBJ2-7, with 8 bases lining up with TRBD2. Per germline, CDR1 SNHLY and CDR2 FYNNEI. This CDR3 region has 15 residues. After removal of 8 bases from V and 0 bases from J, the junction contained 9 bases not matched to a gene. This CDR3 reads CASEGSGASSYEQYF. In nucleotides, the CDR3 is TGTGCCAGCGAGGGTAGCGGGGCGAGCTCCTACGAGCAGTACTTC.

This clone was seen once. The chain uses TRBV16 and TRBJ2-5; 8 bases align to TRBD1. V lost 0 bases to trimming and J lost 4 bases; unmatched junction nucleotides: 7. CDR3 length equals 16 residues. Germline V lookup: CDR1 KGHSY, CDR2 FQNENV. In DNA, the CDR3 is TGTGCCAGCAGCCAATCCGGACAGGGAAAGGGAGAGACCCAGTACTTC. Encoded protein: CASSQSGQGKGETQYF.

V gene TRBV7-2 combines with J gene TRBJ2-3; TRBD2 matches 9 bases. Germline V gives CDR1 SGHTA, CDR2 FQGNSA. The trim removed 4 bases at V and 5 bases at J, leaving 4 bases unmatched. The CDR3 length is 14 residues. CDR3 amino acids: CASSSRGGEDTQYF. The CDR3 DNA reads TGTGCCAGCAGCTCGCGGGGGGGGGAAGATACGCAGTATTTT.

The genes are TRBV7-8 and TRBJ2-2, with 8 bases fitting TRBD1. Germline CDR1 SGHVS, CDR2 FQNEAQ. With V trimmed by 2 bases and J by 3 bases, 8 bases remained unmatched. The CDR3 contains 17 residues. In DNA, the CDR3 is TGTGCCAGCAGCTTAAACCCCAGGGGGCAGCACACCGGGGAGCTGTTTTTT. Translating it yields CASSLNPRGQHTGELFF. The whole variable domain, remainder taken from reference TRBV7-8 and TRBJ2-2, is GAGVSQSPRYKVAKRGQDVALRCDPISGHVSLFWYQQALGQGPEFLTYFQNEAQLDKSGLPSDRFFAERPEGSVSTLKIQRTQQEDSAVYLCASSLNPRGQHTGELFFGEGSRLTVL.

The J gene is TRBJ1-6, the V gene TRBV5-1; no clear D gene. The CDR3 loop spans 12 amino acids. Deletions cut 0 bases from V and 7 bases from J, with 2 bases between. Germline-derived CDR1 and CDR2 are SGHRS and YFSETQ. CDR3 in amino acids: CASSLENSPLHF. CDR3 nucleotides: TGCGCCAGCAGCTTGGAAAATTCACCCCTCCACTTT. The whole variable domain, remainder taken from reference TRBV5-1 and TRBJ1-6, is KAGVTQTPRYLIKTRGQQVTLSCSPISGHRSVSWYQQTPGQGLQFLFEYFSETQRNKGNFPGRFSGRQFSNSRSEMNVSTLELGDSALYLCASSLENSPLHFGNGTRLTVT.

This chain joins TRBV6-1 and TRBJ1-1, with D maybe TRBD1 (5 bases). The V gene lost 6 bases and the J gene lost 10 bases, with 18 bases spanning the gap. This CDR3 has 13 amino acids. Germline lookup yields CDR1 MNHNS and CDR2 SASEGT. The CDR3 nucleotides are TGTGCCAGCAGGGTTACGGGGGACGGGGCAGCTTTCTTT. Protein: CASRVTGDGAAFF.

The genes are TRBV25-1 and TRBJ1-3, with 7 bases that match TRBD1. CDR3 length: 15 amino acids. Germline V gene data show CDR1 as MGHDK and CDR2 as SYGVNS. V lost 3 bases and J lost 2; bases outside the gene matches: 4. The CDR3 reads CASSDLTGTGNTIYF. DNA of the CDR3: TGTGCCAGCAGTGACCTGACAGGGACTGGAAACACCATATATTTT.

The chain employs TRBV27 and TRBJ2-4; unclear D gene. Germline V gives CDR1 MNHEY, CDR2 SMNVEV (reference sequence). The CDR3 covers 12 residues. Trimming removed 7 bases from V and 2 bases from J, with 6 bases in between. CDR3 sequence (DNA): TGTGCCAGCAAGACAACCAAAAACATTCAGTACTTC. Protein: CASKTTKNIQYF.

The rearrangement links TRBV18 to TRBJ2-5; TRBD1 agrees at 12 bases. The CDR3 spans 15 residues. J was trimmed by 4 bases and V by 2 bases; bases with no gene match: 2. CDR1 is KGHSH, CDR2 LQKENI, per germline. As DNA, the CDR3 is TGTGCCAGCTCACCAGGGACAGGGGGCGCAGAGACCCAGTACTTC. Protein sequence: CASSPGTGGAETQYF.

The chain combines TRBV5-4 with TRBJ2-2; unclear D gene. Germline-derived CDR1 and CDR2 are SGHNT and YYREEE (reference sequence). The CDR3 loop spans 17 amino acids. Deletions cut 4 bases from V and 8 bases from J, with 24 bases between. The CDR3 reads CASSPDPGSYSSGELFF. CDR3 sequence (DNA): TGTGCCAGCAGCCCCGACCCCGGAAGTTATTCATCGGGGGAGCTGTTTTTT.

The CDR3 DNA reads TGTGCCAGCAGTGAATCCCGATGGCCTCATAGTGCCTACAATGAGCAGTTCTTC. Protein product: CASSESRWPHSAYNEQFF. The chain recombines TRBV6-1 with TRBJ2-1; D is unresolved. Trimming left V 2 bases short and J 2 bases short, with 19 bases between. This CDR3 has 18 amino acids. Germline CDR1 and CDR2: MNHNS and SASEGT.

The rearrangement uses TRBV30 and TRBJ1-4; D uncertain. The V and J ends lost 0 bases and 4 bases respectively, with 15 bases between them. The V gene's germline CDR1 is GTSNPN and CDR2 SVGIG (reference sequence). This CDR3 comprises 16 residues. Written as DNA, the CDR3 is TGTGCCTGGAGTGTACGCCGTCGAGGGTTTAATGAAAAACTGTTTTTT. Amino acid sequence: CAWSVRRRGFNEKLFF.

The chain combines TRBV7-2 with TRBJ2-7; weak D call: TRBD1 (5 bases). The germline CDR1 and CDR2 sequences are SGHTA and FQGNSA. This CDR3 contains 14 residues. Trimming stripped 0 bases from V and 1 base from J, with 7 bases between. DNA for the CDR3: TGTGCCAGCAGCTTAGCTAGGACATCCTACGAGCAGTACTTC. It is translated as CASSLARTSYEQYF.

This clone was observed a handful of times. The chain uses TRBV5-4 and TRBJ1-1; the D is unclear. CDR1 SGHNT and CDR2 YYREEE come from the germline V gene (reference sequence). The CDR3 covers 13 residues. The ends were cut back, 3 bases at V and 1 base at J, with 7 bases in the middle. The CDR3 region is CASSYLRNTEAFF. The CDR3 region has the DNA TGTGCCAGCAGCTACCTCAGGAACACTGAAGCTTTCTTT.

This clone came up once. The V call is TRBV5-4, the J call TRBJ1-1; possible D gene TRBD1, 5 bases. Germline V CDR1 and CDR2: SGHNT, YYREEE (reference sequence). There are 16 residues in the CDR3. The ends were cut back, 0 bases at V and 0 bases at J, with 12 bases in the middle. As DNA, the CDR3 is TGTGCCAGCAGCTTGGCCCGGGGGAGGGTGAACACTGAAGCTTTCTTT. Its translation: CASSLARGRVNTEAFF.

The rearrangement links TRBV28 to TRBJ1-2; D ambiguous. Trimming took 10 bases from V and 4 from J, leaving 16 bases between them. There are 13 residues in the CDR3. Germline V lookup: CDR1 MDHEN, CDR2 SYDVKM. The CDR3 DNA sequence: TGTGCCATCGCCGGGGTAAGAGGCTATGGCTACACCTTC. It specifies CAIAGVRGYGYTF.

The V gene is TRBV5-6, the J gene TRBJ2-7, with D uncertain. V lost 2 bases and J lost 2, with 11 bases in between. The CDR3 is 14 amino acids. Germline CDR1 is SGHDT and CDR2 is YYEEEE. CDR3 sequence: CASSFRDKTYEQYF. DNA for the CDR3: TGTGCCAGCAGCTTTCGTGACAAGACCTACGAGCAGTACTTC.

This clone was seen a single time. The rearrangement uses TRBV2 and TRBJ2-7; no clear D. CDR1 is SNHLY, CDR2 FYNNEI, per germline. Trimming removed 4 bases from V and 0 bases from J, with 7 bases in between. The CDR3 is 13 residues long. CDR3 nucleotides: TGTGCCAGCAGTGTGGGCCGCTCCTACGAGCAGTACTTC. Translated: CASSVGRSYEQYF.